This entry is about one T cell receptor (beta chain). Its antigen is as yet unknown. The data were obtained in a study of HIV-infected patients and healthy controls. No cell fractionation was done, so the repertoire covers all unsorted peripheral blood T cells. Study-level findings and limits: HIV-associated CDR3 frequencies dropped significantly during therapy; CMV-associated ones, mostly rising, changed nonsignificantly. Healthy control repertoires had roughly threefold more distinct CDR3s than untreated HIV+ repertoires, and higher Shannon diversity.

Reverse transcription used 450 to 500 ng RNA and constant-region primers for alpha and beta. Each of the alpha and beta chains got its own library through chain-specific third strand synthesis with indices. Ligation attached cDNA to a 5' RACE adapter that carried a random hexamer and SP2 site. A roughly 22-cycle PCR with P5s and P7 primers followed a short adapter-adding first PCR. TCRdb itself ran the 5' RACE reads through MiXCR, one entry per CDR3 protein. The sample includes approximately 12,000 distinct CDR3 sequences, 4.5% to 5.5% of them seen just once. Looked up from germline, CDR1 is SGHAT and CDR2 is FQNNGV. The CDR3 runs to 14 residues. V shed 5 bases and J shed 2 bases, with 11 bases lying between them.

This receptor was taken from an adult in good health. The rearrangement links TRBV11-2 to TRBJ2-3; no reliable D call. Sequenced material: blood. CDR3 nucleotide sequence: TGTGCCAGCAGCAGGTTGTTGGTCACAGATACGCAGTATTTT. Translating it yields CASSRLLVTDTQYF.